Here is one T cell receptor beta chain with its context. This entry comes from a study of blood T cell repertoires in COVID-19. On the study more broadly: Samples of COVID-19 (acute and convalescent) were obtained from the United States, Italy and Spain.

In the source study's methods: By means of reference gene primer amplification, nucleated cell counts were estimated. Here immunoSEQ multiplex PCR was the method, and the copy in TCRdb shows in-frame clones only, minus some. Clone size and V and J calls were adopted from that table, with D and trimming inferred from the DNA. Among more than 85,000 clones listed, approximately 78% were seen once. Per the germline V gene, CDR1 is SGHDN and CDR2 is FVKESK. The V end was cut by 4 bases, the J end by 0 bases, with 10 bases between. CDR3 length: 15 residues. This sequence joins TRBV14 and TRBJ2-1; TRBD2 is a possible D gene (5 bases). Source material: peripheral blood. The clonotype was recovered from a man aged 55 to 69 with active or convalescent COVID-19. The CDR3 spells CASSPGVSSYNEQFF. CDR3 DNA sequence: TGTGCCAGCAGCCCCGGGGTGAGCTCCTACAATGAGCAGTTCTTC.